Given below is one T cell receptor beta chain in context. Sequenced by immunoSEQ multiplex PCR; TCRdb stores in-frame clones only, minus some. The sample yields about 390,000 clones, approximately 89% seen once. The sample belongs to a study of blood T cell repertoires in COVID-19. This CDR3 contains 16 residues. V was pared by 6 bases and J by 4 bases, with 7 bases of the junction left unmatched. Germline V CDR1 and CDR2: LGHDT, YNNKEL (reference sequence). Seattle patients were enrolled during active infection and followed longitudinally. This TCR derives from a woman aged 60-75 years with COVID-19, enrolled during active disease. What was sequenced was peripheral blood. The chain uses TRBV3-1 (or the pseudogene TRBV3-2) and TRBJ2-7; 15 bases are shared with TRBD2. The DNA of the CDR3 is TGTGCCAGCAGTCCTTCCGGGACTAGCGGGGGGTACGAGCAGTACTTC. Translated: CASSPSGTSGGYEQYF.